This T cell receptor beta chain was sequenced for a study of CD8 T cells in ankylosing spondylitis. Points from the study as a whole: A motif of 7 to 9 highly homologous TCR beta variants was seen as apparently characteristic of ankylosing spondylitis blood.

Trimming pared 5 bases from V and 7 bases from J, leaving 12 bases between. CDR1 is SGHDT and CDR2 is YYEEEE in the germline V gene. The CDR3 spans 12 residues. TCRdb re-analysed the 5' RACE reads in MiXCR, keeping a single row per CDR3 protein. The sample lists about 450,000 distinct CDR3 sequences, more than 25% seen once, with approximately 1% in the top ten. In regard to this clonotype: As yet, its antigen is unknown.

The sequenced sample was blood, either unsorted or a sorted T cell fraction (not recorded which). This sequence joins TRBV5-6 and TRBJ2-5; D ambiguous. The source is a male donor with ankylosing spondylitis. The CDR3 DNA reads as TGTGCCAGCAGTTTTCCGACGGGGACCCAGTACTTC. Residues: CASSFPTGTQYF.